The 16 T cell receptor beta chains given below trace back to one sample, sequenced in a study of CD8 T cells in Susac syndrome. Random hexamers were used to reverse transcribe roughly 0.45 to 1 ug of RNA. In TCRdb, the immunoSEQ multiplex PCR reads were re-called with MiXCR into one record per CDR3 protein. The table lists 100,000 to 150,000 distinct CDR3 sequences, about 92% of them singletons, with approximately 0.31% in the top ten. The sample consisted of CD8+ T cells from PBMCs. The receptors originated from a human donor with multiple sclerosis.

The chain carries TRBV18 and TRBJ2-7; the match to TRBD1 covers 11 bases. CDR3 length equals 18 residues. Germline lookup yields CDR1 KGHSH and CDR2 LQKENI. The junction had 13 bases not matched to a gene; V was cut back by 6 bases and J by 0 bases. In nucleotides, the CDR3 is TGTGCCAGCTCCCGGACAGGGGGCTCCACCCCGAGCTCCTACGAGCAGTACTTC. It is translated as CASSRTGGSTPSSYEQYF.

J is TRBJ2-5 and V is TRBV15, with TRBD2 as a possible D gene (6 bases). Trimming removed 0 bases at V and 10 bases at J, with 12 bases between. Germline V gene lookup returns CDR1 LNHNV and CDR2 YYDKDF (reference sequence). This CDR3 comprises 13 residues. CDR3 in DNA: TGTGCCACCAGCAGAGACGGCGGGGTCGACCAGTACTTC. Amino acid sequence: CATSRDGGVDQYF. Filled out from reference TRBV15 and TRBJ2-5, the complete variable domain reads DAMVIQNPRYQVTQFGKPVTLSCSQTLNHNVMYWYQQKSSQAPKLLFHYYDKDFNNEADTPDNFQSRRPNTSFCFLDIRSPGLGDTAMYLCATSRDGGVDQYFGPGTRLLVL.

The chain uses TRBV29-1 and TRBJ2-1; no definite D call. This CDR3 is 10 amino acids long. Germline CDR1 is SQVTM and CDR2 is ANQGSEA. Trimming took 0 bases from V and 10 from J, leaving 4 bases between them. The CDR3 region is CSVEDTEQFF. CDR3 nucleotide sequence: TGCAGCGTTGAAGACACCGAGCAGTTCTTC.

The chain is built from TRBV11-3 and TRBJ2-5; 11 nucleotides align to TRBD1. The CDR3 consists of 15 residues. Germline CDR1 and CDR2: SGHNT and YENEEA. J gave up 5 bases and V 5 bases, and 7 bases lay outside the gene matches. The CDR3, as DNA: TGTGCCAGCAGCCCGGACAGGGGGCTTACGGAGACCCAGTACTTC. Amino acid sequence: CASSPDRGLTETQYF.

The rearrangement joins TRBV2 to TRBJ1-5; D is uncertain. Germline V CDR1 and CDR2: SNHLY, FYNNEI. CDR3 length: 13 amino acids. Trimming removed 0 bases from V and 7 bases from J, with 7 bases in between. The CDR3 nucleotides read TGTGCCAGCAGTGAAGCGGATGGGCAGCCCCAGCATTTT. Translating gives CASSEADGQPQHF.

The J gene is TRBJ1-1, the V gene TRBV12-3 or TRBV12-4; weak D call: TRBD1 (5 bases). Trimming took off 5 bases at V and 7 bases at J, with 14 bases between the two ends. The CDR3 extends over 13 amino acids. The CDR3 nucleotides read TGTGCCAGCAGTCTCGTCGGGGGGGGTGAAGCTTTCTTT. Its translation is CASSLVGGGEAFF.

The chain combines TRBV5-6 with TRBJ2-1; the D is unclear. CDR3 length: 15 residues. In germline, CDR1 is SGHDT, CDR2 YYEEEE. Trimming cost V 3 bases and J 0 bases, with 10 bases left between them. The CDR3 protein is CASSWYPSSYNEQFF. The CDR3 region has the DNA TGTGCCAGCAGCTGGTATCCCAGCTCCTACAATGAGCAGTTCTTC.

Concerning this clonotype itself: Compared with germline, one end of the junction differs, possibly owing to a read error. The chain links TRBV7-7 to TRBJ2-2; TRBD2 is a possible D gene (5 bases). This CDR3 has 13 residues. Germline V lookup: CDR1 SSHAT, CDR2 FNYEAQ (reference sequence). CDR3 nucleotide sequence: TGTGCTAGCAGCCCAGGACCCACCGGGGAGCTGCTTTTT. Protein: CASSPGPTGELLF. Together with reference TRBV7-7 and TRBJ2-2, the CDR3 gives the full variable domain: GAGVSQSPRYKVTKRGQDVTLRCDPISSHATLYWYQQALGQGPEFLTYFNYEAQPDKSGLPSDRFSAERPEGSISTLTIQRTEQRDSAMYRCASSPGPTGELLFGEGSRLTVL.

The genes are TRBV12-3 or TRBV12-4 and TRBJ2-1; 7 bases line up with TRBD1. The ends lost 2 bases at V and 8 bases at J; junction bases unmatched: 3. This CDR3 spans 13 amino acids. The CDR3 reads CASSLNRGHEQFF. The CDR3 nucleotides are TGTGCCAGCAGTTTAAACAGGGGCCATGAGCAGTTCTTC.

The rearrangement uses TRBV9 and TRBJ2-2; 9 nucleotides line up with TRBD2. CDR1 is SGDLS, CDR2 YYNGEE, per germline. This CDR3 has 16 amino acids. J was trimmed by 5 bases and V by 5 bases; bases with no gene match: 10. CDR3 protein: CASSGVGGRATGELFF. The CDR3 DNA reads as TGTGCCAGCAGTGGAGTAGGCGGGAGGGCGACCGGGGAGCTGTTTTTT.

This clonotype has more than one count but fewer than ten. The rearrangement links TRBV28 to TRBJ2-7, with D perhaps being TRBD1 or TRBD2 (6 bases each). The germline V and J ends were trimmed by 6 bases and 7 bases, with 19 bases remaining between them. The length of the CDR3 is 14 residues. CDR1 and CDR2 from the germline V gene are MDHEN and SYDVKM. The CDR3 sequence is CASSWGAGAREQYF. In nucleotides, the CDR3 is TGTGCCAGCAGCTGGGGGGCAGGGGCGAGAGAGCAGTACTTC. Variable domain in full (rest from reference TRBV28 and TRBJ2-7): DVKVTQSSRYLVKRTGEKVFLECVQDMDHENMFWYRQDPGLGLRLIYFSYDVKMKEKGDIPEGYSVSREKKERFSLILESASTNQTSMYLCASSWGAGAREQYFGPGTRLTVT.

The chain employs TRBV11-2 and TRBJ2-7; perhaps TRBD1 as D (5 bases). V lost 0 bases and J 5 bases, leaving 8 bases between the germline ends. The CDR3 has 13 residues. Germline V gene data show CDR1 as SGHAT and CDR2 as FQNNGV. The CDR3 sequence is CASSLDQGNEQYF. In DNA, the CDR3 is TGTGCCAGCAGCTTAGATCAGGGAAACGAGCAGTACTTC.

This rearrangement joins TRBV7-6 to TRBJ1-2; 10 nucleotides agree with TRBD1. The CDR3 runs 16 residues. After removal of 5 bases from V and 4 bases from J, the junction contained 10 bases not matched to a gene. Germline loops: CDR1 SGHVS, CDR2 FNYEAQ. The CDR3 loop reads CASSGRQGAFSYGYTF. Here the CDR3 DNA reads TGTGCCAGCAGCGGGCGACAGGGGGCCTTCTCCTATGGCTACACCTTC.

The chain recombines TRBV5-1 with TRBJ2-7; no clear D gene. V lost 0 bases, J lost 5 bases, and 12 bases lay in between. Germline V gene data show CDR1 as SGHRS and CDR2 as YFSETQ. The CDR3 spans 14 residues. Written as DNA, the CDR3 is TGCGCCAGCAGCTTGGGTTTTGGCCGCCACGAGCAGTACGTC. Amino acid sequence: CASSLGFGRHEQYV.

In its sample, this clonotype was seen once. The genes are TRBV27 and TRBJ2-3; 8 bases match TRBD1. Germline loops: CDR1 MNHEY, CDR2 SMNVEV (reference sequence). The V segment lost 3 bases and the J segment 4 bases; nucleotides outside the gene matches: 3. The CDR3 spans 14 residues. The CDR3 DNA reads TGTGCCAGCAGTTTTTCGACAGGGGCAGATACGCAGTATTTT. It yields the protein CASSFSTGADTQYF.

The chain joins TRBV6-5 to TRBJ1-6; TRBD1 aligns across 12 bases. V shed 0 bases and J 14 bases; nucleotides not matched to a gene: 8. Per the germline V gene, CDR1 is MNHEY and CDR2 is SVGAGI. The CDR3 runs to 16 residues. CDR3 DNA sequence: TGTGCCAGCAGTTACTCGAACCGGGACAGGGGGCGAACCCTCCACTTT. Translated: CASSYSNRDRGRTLHF.